The 23 T cell receptor beta chains reported below all come from one sample, sequenced in a study of molecular identifiers for immune sequencing clone quantification. TCRdb ran MiXCR on the PCR reads and lists one entry per CDR3 protein. The table records 300,000 to 350,000 distinct CDR3 sequences, about a fifth of them present only once. Sequenced sample: naive CD8+ T cells from blood, with Jurkat cell RNA spiked in. Documented subset: FACS-sorted CD8+CD4-CCR7+CD45RA+ naive T cells. All receptors come from a human donor in good health. Some libraries in this study had Jurkat cell RNA spiked in.

This clonotype occurred many times. V is TRBV29-1 and J is TRBJ1-1, with D perhaps matching TRBD1 (6 bases). CDR1 is SQVTM, CDR2 ANQGSEA, per germline. The V end was cut by 7 bases, the J end by 2 bases, with 17 bases between. This CDR3 comprises 14 residues. This chain's CDR3 is CSARGQGSNTEAFF. The CDR3 DNA sequence: TGCAGCGCCAGGGGCCAGGGGTCCAACACTGAAGCTTTCTTT.

This clonotype was seen ten or more times. The J gene is TRBJ2-5, the V gene TRBV6-5, with D possibly called TRBD1 or TRBD2 (6 bases each). Germline CDR1 MNHEY, CDR2 SVGAGI. Trimming cost V 4 bases and J 3 bases, with 15 bases left between them. The CDR3 totals 15 residues. CDR3 loop: CASSSTAGHKETQYF. The DNA of the CDR3 is TGTGCCAGCAGTTCCACGGCGGGACACAAAGAGACCCAGTACTTC.

This clonotype was observed a handful of times. V is TRBV15 and J is TRBJ1-2; 9 bases agree with TRBD1. Per the germline V gene, CDR1 is LNHNV and CDR2 is YYDKDF (reference sequence). Unmatched junction bases numbered 8, after V lost 1 base and J lost 8 bases. CDR3 size: 15 residues. The CDR3, as DNA: TGTGCCACCAGCAGAGGGGATGGACAGGGGTCCGGCTACACCTTC. Translated, it gives CATSRGDGQGSGYTF.

A remark on this clonotype: This could be a read error, since a much larger clone is one nucleotide away. V and J are TRBV10-3 and TRBJ1-2; D remains unclear. Germline values: CDR1 ENHRY, CDR2 SYGVKD. The CDR3 runs 13 residues. Written as DNA, the CDR3 is TGTGCCACCAGTGAGTCCCGGGGTAATGGCTACACCTTC. It specifies CATSESRGNGYTF.

This clonotype was observed a handful of times. V is TRBV7-9 and J is TRBJ1-2; maybe TRBD1 (6 bases). V was cut by 3 bases and J by 3 bases, with 8 bases left in between. There are 13 residues in the CDR3. The germline V gene encodes CDR1 SEHNR and CDR2 FQNEAQ (reference sequence). The CDR3 sequence is CASSFGQHYGYTF. CDR3 sequence (DNA): TGTGCCAGCAGCTTCGGACAGCACTATGGCTACACCTTC. The whole variable domain, filled in from reference TRBV7-9 and TRBJ1-2, reads DTGVSQNPRHKITKRGQNVTFRCDPISEHNRLYWYRQTLGQGPEFLTYFQNEAQLEKSRLLSDRFSAERPKGSFSTLEIQRTEQGDSAMYLCASSFGQHYGYTFGSGTRLTVV.

This clonotype has just a few counts. The chain employs TRBV7-2 and TRBJ1-2, with D perhaps matching TRBD1 (5 bases). Germline-derived CDR1 and CDR2 are SGHTA and FQGNSA. The CDR3 spans 13 residues. V was cut by 1 base and J by 3 bases, with 6 bases left in between. CDR3 in DNA: TGTGCCAGCAGCTTAGGGGGCGACTATGGCTACACCTTC. Translating it yields CASSLGGDYGYTF.

V usage is TRBV12-3 or TRBV12-4 and J usage is TRBJ2-7; 7 positions match TRBD1. The CDR3 has 14 residues. J gave up 2 bases and V 5 bases, and 6 bases lay outside the gene matches. The CDR3: CASSPTGAPYEQYF. DNA for the CDR3: TGTGCCAGCAGTCCCACAGGGGCCCCCTACGAGCAGTACTTC.

As concerns this clonotype: A much larger clonotype is one base distant, so this may be a read error. This chain uses TRBV24-1 with TRBJ2-2, with a possible D match to TRBD1 (6 bases). Germline V gene lookup returns CDR1 KGHDR and CDR2 SFDVKD. CDR3 length: 18 amino acids. Trimming left V 2 bases short and J 4 bases short, with 19 bases between. The CDR3 DNA follows: TGTGCCACCAGTGATTCCCCAGGACAGCCAACGAGCACCGGGGAGCTGTTTTTT. It codes for CATSDSPGQPTSTGELFF.

This clonotype came up many times. The chain uses TRBV27 and TRBJ1-4; 9 bases line up with TRBD1. V dropped 4 bases and J dropped 8; count of bases not matched to a gene: 8. The length of the CDR3 is 15 residues. Germline assignment: CDR1 MNHEY and CDR2 SMNVEV (reference sequence). The CDR3 here is CASSSMTGGREKLFF. CDR3 nucleotides: TGTGCCAGCAGTTCCATGACAGGGGGAAGAGAAAAACTGTTTTTT.

This clonotype showed up just a few times. This chain uses TRBV12-3 or TRBV12-4 with TRBJ2-3; TRBD2 aligns across 11 bases. V gave up 5 bases and J gave up 3 bases; unmatched junction bases: 10. CDR3 size: 17 residues. CDR3 loop: CASSPWRLAGGTDTQYF. In DNA, the CDR3 is TGTGCCAGCAGTCCGTGGAGGCTAGCGGGAGGAACAGATACGCAGTATTTT.

At least ten counts were recorded for this clonotype. This chain joins TRBV7-9 and TRBJ1-3, with D tentatively TRBD1 (6 bases). Trimming stripped 5 bases from V and 1 base from J, with 15 bases between. The V gene's germline CDR1 is SEHNR and CDR2 FQNEAQ (reference sequence). This CDR3 spans 16 amino acids. The DNA for the CDR3 is TGTGCCAGCAGCCCAAACACGGACAGATCTGGAAACACCATATATTTT. Translation gives CASSPNTDRSGNTIYF.

V and J are TRBV20-1 and TRBJ2-3; tentative D call: TRBD1 (5 bases). Trimming cost V 0 bases and J 4 bases, with 17 bases left between them. Germline CDR1 reads DFQATT; CDR2 reads SNEGSKA (reference sequence). The CDR3 consists of 16 residues. The CDR3 sequence is CSARDSPRAFPDTQYF. CDR3 in DNA: TGCAGTGCTAGAGATTCTCCCAGGGCGTTTCCAGATACGCAGTATTTT.

With regard to this clonotype: The final CDR3 position lacks the conserved phenylalanine or tryptophan, pointing to a likely read error. The chain couples TRBV20-1 to TRBJ2-1, with TRBD2 matching over 10 bases. The germline V gene encodes CDR1 DFQATT and CDR2 SNEGSKA (reference sequence). This CDR3 has 13 amino acids. Trimming cost V 5 bases and J 8 bases; bases outside gene matches: 6. This CDR3 reads CSAEREGGDEQFL. The CDR3 DNA reads as TGCAGTGCTGAGCGGGAGGGAGGGGATGAGCAGTTCCTC.

Points on this clonotype: A much bigger clone sits one base away, suggesting this may be a read error. The chain combines TRBV19 with TRBJ2-3, with 7 bases fitting TRBD2. CDR1 is LNHDA and CDR2 is SQIVND in the germline V gene (reference sequence). With V trimmed by 11 bases and J by 0 bases, 5 bases remained unmatched. CDR3 length equals 13 residues. The CDR3 loop is CACAGVSTDTQYF. Written as DNA, the CDR3 is TGTGCCTGTGCGGGAGTTAGCACAGATACGCAGTATTTT.

This clonotype was seen only a few times. The chain couples TRBV20-1 to TRBJ2-3; TRBD2 aligns across 8 bases. CDR1 and CDR2 (germline): DFQATT, SNEGSKA (reference sequence). With 3 bases clipped from V and 4 bases from J, the junction kept 15 bases outside the gene matches. There are 17 residues in the CDR3. The chain's CDR3 is CSASPPWSGSIADTQYF. CDR3 nucleotides: TGCAGTGCTAGCCCCCCTTGGAGCGGGAGTATCGCAGATACGCAGTATTTT.

This chain links TRBV4-1 with TRBJ2-5; no clear D. The CDR3 loop spans 14 amino acids. Germline CDR1 and CDR2: MGHRA and YSYEKL. Trimming left V 0 bases short and J 3 bases short, with 8 bases between. CDR3 nucleotides: TGCGCCAGCAGCCAAGATTTCGAAGAAGAGACCCAGTACTTC. Amino acids: CASSQDFEEETQYF.

This clonotype was counted ten times or more. This chain connects TRBV6-2 or TRBV6-3 to TRBJ2-5, with 7 positions matching TRBD1. This CDR3 is 15 amino acids long. Germline loops: CDR1 MNHEY, CDR2 SVGEGT. Trimming cost V 5 bases and J 3 bases; bases outside gene matches: 9. CDR3 nucleotides: TGTGCCAGCAGTACACCACCGACAGGGAAAGAGACCCAGTACTTC. This sequence encodes CASSTPPTGKETQYF.

This clonotype was seen repeatedly, ten times or more. The V gene is TRBV12-3 or TRBV12-4, the J gene TRBJ2-1, with D possibly TRBD1 on 6 matching bases. The CDR3 runs to 13 residues. Trimming pared 4 bases from V and 6 bases from J, leaving 10 bases between. The CDR3 coding sequence is TGTGCCAGCAGTTCCGACAGGCCCAATGAGCAGTTCTTC. Amino acid sequence: CASSSDRPNEQFF.

The sample holds many counts of this clonotype. This chain links TRBV4-3 with TRBJ2-7; D may be TRBD1 (5 bases). Germline assignment: CDR1 LGHNA and CDR2 YSLEER. Trimming took 0 bases from V and 3 from J, leaving 12 bases between them. The CDR3 is 15 residues long. As DNA, the CDR3 is TGCGCCAGCAGCCAAGATTGGACAAATCGCTACGAGCAGTACTTC. Protein: CASSQDWTNRYEQYF.

This clonotype has just a few counts. This chain connects TRBV18 to TRBJ1-2, with D perhaps matching TRBD1 (5 bases). In germline, CDR1 is KGHSH, CDR2 LQKENI. CDR3 length: 16 amino acids. V was shortened by 2 bases and J by 4 bases, with 17 bases between the two germline ends. The CDR3 spells CASSPNGRERGYGYTF. CDR3 DNA: TGTGCCAGCTCACCAAACGGCAGGGAGCGAGGCTATGGCTACACCTTC.

At least ten counts were recorded for this clonotype. V gene TRBV5-4 combines with J gene TRBJ1-1; 8 nucleotides align to TRBD1. J was trimmed by 3 bases and V by 9 bases; bases with no gene match: 10. There are 14 residues in the CDR3. Germline V lookup: CDR1 SGHNT, CDR2 YYREEE (reference sequence). CDR3 residues: CATRTGQGDTEAFF. For the CDR3, the DNA is TGTGCCACGCGGACAGGGCAAGGGGACACTGAAGCTTTCTTT.

This clonotype was seen a few times. The rearrangement uses TRBV7-8 and TRBJ1-1; D is perhaps TRBD1 (6 bases). V dropped 4 bases and J dropped 0 bases, with 15 bases sitting between them. CDR3 size: 16 residues. CDR1 and CDR2 (germline): SGHVS, FQNEAQ. The CDR3 protein is CASSSEPDRLNTEAFF. In nucleotides, the CDR3 is TGTGCCAGCAGCTCAGAACCCGACAGGTTGAACACTGAAGCTTTCTTT.

This clonotype was seen repeatedly, ten times or more. As DNA, the CDR3 is TGTGCCAGCAGCTTAGTGCAGGGTTTAGGCGAAAAACTGTTTTTT. Translated, it gives CASSLVQGLGEKLFF. The chain carries TRBV7-6 and TRBJ1-4, with a possible D match to TRBD1 (5 bases). Germline V lookup: CDR1 SGHVS, CDR2 FNYEAQ. The V and J ends lost 1 base and 8 bases respectively, with 14 bases between them. This CDR3 is built from 15 residues.